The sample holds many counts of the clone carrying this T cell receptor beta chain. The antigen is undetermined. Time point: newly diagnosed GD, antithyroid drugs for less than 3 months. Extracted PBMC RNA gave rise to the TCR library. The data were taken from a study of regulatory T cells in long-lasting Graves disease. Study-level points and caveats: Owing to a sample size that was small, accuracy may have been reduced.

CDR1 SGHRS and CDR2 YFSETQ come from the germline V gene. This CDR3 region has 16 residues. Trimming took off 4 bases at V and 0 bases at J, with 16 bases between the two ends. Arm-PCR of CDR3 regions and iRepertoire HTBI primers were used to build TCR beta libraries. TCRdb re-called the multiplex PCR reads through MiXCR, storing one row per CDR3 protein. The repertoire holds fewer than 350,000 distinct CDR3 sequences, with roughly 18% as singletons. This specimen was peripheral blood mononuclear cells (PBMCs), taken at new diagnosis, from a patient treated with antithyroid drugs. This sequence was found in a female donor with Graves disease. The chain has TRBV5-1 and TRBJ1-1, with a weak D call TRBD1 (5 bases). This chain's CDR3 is CASSQGRSLLNTEAFF. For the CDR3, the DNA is TGCGCCAGCAGCCAGGGTCGGTCTTTATTGAACACTGAAGCTTTCTTT.